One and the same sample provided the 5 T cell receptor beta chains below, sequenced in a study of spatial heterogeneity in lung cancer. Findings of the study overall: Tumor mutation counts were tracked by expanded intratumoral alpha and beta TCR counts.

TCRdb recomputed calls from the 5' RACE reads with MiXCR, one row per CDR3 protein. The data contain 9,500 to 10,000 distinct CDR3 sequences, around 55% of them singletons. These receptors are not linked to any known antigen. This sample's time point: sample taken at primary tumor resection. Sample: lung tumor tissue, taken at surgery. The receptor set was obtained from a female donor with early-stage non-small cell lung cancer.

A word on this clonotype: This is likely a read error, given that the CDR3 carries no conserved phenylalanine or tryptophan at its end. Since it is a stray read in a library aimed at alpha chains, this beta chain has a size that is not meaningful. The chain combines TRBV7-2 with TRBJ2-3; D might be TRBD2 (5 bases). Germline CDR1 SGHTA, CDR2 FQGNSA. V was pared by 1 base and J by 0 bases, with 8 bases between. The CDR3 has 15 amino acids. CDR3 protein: CASSLVGGSTDTQYS. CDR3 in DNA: TGTGCCAGCAGCTTAGTGGGCGGGAGCACAGATACGCAGTATTCT.

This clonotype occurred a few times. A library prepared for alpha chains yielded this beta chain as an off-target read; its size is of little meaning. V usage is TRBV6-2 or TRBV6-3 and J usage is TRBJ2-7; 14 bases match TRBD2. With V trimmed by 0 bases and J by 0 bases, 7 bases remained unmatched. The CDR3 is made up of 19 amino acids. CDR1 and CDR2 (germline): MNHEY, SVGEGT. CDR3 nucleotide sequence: TGTGCCAGCAGTTACTCCCGAGGACTAGCGGGGGGACACTCCTACGAGCAGTACTTC. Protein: CASSYSRGLAGGHSYEQYF.

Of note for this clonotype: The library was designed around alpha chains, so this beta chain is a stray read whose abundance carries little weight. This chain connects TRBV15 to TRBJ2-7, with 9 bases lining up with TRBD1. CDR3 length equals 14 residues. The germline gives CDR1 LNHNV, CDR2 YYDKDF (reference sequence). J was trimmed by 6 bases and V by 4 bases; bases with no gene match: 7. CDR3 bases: TGTGCCACCAGCACCGGGACAGGGTGGAGCGAGCAGTACTTC. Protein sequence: CATSTGTGWSEQYF.

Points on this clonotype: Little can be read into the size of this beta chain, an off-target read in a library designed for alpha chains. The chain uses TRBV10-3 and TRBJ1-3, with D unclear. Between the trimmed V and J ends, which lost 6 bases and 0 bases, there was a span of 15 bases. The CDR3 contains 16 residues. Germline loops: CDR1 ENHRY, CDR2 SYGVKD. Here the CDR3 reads CAISHSDGSSGNTIYF. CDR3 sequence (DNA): TGTGCCATCAGCCACTCCGACGGGAGCTCTGGAAACACCATATATTTT.

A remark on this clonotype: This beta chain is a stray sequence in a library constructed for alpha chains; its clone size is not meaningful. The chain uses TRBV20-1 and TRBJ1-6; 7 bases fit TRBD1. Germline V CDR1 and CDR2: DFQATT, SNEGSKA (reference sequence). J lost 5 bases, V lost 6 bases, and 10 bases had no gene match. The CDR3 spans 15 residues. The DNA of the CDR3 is TGCAGTGCAATATCCCCTCAGGGGGATAATTCACCCCTCCACTTT. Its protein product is CSAISPQGDNSPLHF.